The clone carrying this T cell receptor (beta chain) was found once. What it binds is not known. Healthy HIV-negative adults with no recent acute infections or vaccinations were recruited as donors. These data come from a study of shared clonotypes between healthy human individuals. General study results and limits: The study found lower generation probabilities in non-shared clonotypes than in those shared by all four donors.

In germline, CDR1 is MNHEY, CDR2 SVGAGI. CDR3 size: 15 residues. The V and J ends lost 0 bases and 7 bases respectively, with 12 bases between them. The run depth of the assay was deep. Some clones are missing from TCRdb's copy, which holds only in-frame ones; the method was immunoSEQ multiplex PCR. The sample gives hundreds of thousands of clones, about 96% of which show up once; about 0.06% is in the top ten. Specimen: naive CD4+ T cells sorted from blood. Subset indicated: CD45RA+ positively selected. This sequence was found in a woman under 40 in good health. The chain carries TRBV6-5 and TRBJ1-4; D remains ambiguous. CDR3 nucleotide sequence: TGTGCCAGCAGTTACTCTTACACCTTTACTGAAAAACTGTTTTTT. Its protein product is CASSYSYTFTEKLFF.